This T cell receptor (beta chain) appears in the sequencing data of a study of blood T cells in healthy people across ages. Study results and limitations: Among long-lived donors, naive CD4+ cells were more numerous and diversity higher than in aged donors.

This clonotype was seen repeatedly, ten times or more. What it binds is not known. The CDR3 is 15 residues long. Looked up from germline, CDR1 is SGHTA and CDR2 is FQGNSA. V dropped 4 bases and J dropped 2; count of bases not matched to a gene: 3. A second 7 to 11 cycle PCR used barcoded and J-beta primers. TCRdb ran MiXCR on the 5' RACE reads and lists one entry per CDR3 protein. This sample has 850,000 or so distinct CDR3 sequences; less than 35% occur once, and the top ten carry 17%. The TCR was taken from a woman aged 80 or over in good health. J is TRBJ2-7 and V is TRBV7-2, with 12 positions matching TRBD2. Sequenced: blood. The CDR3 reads CASSSSGGAPYEQYF. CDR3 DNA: TGTGCCAGCAGCTCTAGCGGGGGGGCCCCCTACGAGCAGTACTTC.